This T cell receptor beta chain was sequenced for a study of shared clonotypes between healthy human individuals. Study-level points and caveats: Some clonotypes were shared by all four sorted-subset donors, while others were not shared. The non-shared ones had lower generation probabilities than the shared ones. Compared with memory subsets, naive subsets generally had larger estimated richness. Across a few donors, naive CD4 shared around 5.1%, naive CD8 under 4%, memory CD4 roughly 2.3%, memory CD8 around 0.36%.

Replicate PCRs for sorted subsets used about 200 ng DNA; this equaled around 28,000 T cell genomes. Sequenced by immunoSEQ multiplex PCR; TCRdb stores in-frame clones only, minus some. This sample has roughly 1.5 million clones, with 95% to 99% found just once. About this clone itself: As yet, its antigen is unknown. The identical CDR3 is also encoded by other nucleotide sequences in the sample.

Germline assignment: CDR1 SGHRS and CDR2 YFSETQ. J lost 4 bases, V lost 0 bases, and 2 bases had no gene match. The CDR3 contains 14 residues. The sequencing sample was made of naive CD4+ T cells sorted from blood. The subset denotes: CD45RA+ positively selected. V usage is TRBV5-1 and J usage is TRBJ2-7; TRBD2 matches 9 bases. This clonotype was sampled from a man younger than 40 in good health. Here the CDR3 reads CASSLGSGSYEQYF. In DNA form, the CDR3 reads TGCGCCAGCAGCTTGGGTAGCGGGAGTTACGAGCAGTACTTC. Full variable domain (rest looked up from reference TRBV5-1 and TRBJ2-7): KAGVTQTPRYLIKTRGQQVTLSCSPISGHRSVSWYQQTPGQGLQFLFEYFSETQRNKGNFPGRFSGRQFSNSRSEMNVSTLELGDSALYLCASSLGSGSYEQYFGPGTRLTVT.